Below are 25 T cell receptor beta chains sequenced from a single sample in a study of blood T cell repertoires in COVID-19. TCRdb keeps only in-frame clones here, not all; method: immunoSEQ multiplex PCR. The sample yields 150,000 or so clones, roughly 70% seen once. Material: peripheral blood. These receptor sequences come from a woman of 80 years or more with acute or convalescent COVID-19.

The chain couples TRBV28 to TRBJ1-1; 9 bases align to TRBD1. Germline CDR1 MDHEN, CDR2 SYDVKM. Trimming removed 7 bases from V and 11 bases from J; junction bases left unmatched: 11. This CDR3 comprises 13 residues. This chain's CDR3 is CASKSHRGLWAFF. As DNA, the CDR3 is TGTGCCAGCAAATCACACAGGGGGCTTTGGGCTTTCTTT.

Only one count was recorded for this clone. The genes are TRBV5-8 and TRBJ1-1; D not resolved. V was pared by 6 bases and J by 1 base, with 19 bases between. The CDR3 is 16 amino acids. Per germline, CDR1 SGHTS and CDR2 YDEGEE. The CDR3 DNA reads as TGTGCCAGCAAAGTCGAGGGTTTTGGGAGGAACACTGAAGCTTTCTTT. The encoded protein is CASKVEGFGRNTEAFF.

The CDR3 is CASSRPSPAGAGELFF. CDR3 nucleotides: TGTGCCAGCAGCCGCCCCTCCCCCGCGGGAGCTGGGGAGCTGTTTTTT. The chain combines TRBV14 with TRBJ2-2, with 7 bases matching TRBD2. The CDR3 loop spans 16 amino acids. Germline loops: CDR1 SGHDN, CDR2 FVKESK. The V and J ends lost 4 bases and 8 bases, in that order; junction bases with no gene match: 13.

This sequence joins TRBV7-9 and TRBJ2-5, with 9 positions matching TRBD1. The germline V gene encodes CDR1 SEHNR and CDR2 FQNEAQ (reference sequence). Losses at the gene ends were 6 bases for V and 1 base for J; bases not matched to a gene: 3. The CDR3 has 14 residues. The CDR3 sequence is CASRQTGGQETQYF. CDR3 DNA: TGTGCCAGCAGACAGACAGGGGGCCAAGAGACCCAGTACTTC.

The count of this clone is one. The V call is TRBV7-9, the J call TRBJ1-4; possible D gene TRBD1, 6 bases. Trimming took off 5 bases at V and 7 bases at J, with 14 bases between the two ends. The CDR3 spans 14 residues. Germline CDR1 SEHNR, CDR2 FQNEAQ (reference sequence). CDR3 in amino acids: CASSQTDRGEKLFF. CDR3 nucleotide sequence: TGTGCCAGCAGCCAAACGGACAGAGGTGAAAAACTGTTTTTT.

This clone showed up just a few times. The genes are TRBV7-3 and TRBJ2-3; TRBD2 matches 8 bases. Germline-derived CDR1 and CDR2 are SGHTA and FQGTGA. After removal of 4 bases from V and 3 bases from J, the junction contained 6 bases not matched to a gene. The CDR3 is 15 residues long. The CDR3 bases are TGTGCCAGCAGCTCCCAGGCGGGGGGTACAGATACGCAGTATTTT. This translates into CASSSQAGGTDTQYF.

V and J are TRBV2 and TRBJ2-5; 8 nucleotides match TRBD1. CDR1 SNHLY and CDR2 FYNNEI come from the germline V gene. With 3 bases clipped from V and 4 bases from J, the junction kept 4 bases outside the gene matches. CDR3 size: 14 residues. The CDR3 DNA follows: TGTGCCAGCAGTGAGGCAGGGGGCCGAGAGACCCAGTACTTC. This gives the protein CASSEAGGRETQYF.

This clone has only a few counts. The chain is built from TRBV19 and TRBJ1-3, with D possibly TRBD1 on 6 matching bases. The CDR3 has 13 amino acids. V was trimmed by 5 bases and J by 8 bases, leaving 13 bases between them. CDR1 and CDR2 (germline): LNHDA, SQIVND (reference sequence). CDR3 nucleotide sequence: TGTGCCAGTAGTGTTACAGGGAGTGACACCATATATTTT. Its protein is CASSVTGSDTIYF.

The chain joins TRBV18 to TRBJ1-2; the D gene is possibly TRBD1 (6 bases). The germline V and J ends were trimmed by 5 bases and 5 bases, with 12 bases remaining between them. CDR1 is KGHSH, CDR2 LQKENI, per germline. This CDR3 has 13 amino acids. CDR3 coding DNA: TGTGCCAGCTCAGTGGACAGAGATTATGGCTACACCTTC. Translated, it gives CASSVDRDYGYTF.

This clone was counted a few times. J is TRBJ1-1 and V is TRBV19; 10 nucleotides match TRBD1. The CDR3 is 16 amino acids. V shed 4 bases, J shed 5 bases, and the junction held 10 bases outside the gene matches. The germline CDR1 and CDR2 sequences are LNHDA and SQIVND (reference sequence). This CDR3 reads CASSRQGAWRETEAFF. The CDR3 nucleotides read TGTGCCAGTAGTAGACAGGGGGCCTGGAGGGAGACTGAAGCTTTCTTT.

This clone came up once. The chain uses TRBV4-1 and TRBJ1-2, with D tentatively TRBD1 (5 bases). This CDR3 has 12 amino acids. Trimming removed 4 bases at V and 6 bases at J, with 9 bases between. The germline V gene encodes CDR1 MGHRA and CDR2 YSYEKL. As DNA, the CDR3 is TGCGCCAGCAGCCCCGGCAGGGATGGCTACACCTTC. Its translation is CASSPGRDGYTF.

The chain is built from TRBV18 and TRBJ2-2, with D perhaps matching TRBD1 (6 bases). V gave up 3 bases and J gave up 1 base, with 21 bases separating them. This CDR3 has 19 amino acids. Germline-derived CDR1 and CDR2 are KGHSH and LQKENI. CDR3 protein: CASSPNSQQGPVNTGELFF. The CDR3 region has the DNA TGTGCCAGCTCACCCAATTCACAACAGGGCCCAGTGAACACCGGGGAGCTGTTTTTT. The whole variable domain, filled in from reference TRBV18 and TRBJ2-2, reads NAGVMQNPRHLVRRRGQEARLRCSPMKGHSHVYWYRQLPEEGLKFMVYLQKENIIDESGMPKERFSAEFPKEGPSILRIQQVVRGDSAAYFCASSPNSQQGPVNTGELFFGEGSRLTVL.

This chain links TRBV18 with TRBJ1-6; 8 bases line up with TRBD1. V lost 3 bases to trimming and J lost 6 bases; unmatched junction nucleotides: 7. Per germline, CDR1 KGHSH and CDR2 LQKENI. The CDR3 consists of 16 residues. The CDR3 loop reads CASSPVDRVSNSPLHF. In DNA, the CDR3 is TGTGCCAGCTCACCGGTGGACAGGGTATCTAATTCACCCCTCCACTTT.

For this clone: At the DNA level, this CDR3 is encoded by other sequences in the same sample as well. The rearrangement joins TRBV5-1 to TRBJ2-1; TRBD2 agrees at 7 bases. The CDR3 runs to 14 residues. V lost 8 bases, J lost 2 bases, and 7 bases stayed unmatched. The germline gives CDR1 SGHRS, CDR2 YFSETQ. CDR3 DNA sequence: TGCGCCAGTACCTTAGCGGGTGCCTACAATGAGCAGTTCTTC. Its translation is CASTLAGAYNEQFF.

This chain joins TRBV12-3 or TRBV12-4 and TRBJ2-7, with D unclear. Trimming took off 0 bases at V and 6 bases at J, with 6 bases between the two ends. This CDR3 has 12 amino acids. CDR3 coding DNA: TGTGCCAGCAGTTTAGCTGACATCGAGCAGTACTTC. Protein sequence: CASSLADIEQYF.

The rearrangement joins TRBV30 to TRBJ2-3, with D uncertain. Germline assignment: CDR1 GTSNPN and CDR2 SVGIG (reference sequence). With 4 bases removed from V and 1 base from J, the gap between germline ends came to 9 bases. This CDR3 is built from 13 residues. CDR3 loop: CAWTSLRTDTQYF. CDR3 DNA sequence: TGTGCCTGGACGAGTTTACGCACAGATACGCAGTATTTT.

This sequence joins TRBV28 and TRBJ2-6; perhaps TRBD1 as D (6 bases). The CDR3 totals 17 residues. From germline, CDR1 is MDHEN and CDR2 SYDVKM. V lost 5 bases, J lost 2 bases, and 16 bases lay in between. CDR3 region: CASSPGTILTGANVLTF. The CDR3 nucleotides read TGTGCCAGCAGTCCCGGGACAATTTTAACTGGGGCCAACGTCCTGACTTTC.

V is TRBV30 and J is TRBJ1-3; D gene ambiguous. Germline V gene lookup returns CDR1 GTSNPN and CDR2 SVGIG (reference sequence). V was clipped by 3 bases and J by 3 bases, with 12 bases between them. This CDR3 spans 14 amino acids. CDR3 in DNA: TGTGCCTGGAGCGCCGGGAACTATGGAAACACCATATATTTT. As protein: CAWSAGNYGNTIYF. The full variable domain, rest sourced from reference TRBV30 and TRBJ1-3, is SQTIHQWPATLVQPVGSPLSLECTVEGTSNPNLYWYRQAAGRGLQLLFYSVGIGQISSEVPQNLSASRPQDRQFILSSKKLLLSDSGFYLCAWSAGNYGNTIYFGEGSWLTVV.

The gene calls are TRBV5-1 and TRBJ2-5; 7 bases align to TRBD2. J was trimmed by 1 base and V by 3 bases; bases with no gene match: 9. CDR1 is SGHRS, CDR2 YFSETQ, per germline. The CDR3 totals 16 residues. The CDR3 protein is CASSSSGTPAQETQYF. The CDR3 region has the DNA TGCGCCAGCAGCTCAAGCGGGACTCCCGCCCAAGAGACCCAGTACTTC. The variable domain in full, with the rest retrieved from reference TRBV5-1 and TRBJ2-5, is KAGVTQTPRYLIKTRGQQVTLSCSPISGHRSVSWYQQTPGQGLQFLFEYFSETQRNKGNFPGRFSGRQFSNSRSEMNVSTLELGDSALYLCASSSSGTPAQETQYFGPGTRLLVL.

This rearrangement joins TRBV11-2 to TRBJ1-5; tentative D call: TRBD1 (5 bases). V shed 0 bases and J shed 7 bases, with 13 bases lying between them. Germline V CDR1 and CDR2: SGHAT, FQNNGV. This CDR3 is 15 amino acids long. The CDR3 bases are TGTGCCAGCAGCTTAGAGGGAGCTGGGGGGCAGCCCCAGCATTTT. This encodes CASSLEGAGGQPQHF.

The CDR3 sequence: CASSQQGQGRFQLLAGYTF. The DNA for the CDR3 is TGTGCCAGCAGCCAACAGGGGCAGGGACGTTTTCAACTATTAGCTGGCTACACCTTC. V and J are TRBV14 and TRBJ1-2; weak D call: TRBD1 (6 bases). Germline assignment: CDR1 SGHDN and CDR2 FVKESK. V lost 2 bases and J lost 7, with 29 bases in between. The CDR3 has 19 amino acids.

The V gene is TRBV5-1, the J gene TRBJ2-5, with 10 positions matching TRBD2. Germline V lookup: CDR1 SGHRS, CDR2 YFSETQ. With V trimmed by 1 base and J by 3 bases, 9 bases remained unmatched. The CDR3 loop spans 17 amino acids. The CDR3 protein is CASSLSFSSGSEETQYF. CDR3 nucleotide sequence: TGCGCCAGCAGCTTGTCCTTTTCTAGCGGGAGCGAAGAGACCCAGTACTTC.

This clone appeared a few times. The identical CDR3 is also encoded by other nucleotide sequences in the sample. The chain couples TRBV2 to TRBJ2-3, with 9 nucleotides matching TRBD2. The junction had 5 bases not matched to a gene; V was cut back by 4 bases and J by 3 bases. The V gene's germline CDR1 is SNHLY and CDR2 FYNNEI. The CDR3 consists of 15 residues. The CDR3 protein is CASSVRAGGTDTQYF. The CDR3 DNA is TGTGCCAGCAGTGTACGCGCGGGAGGGACAGATACGCAGTATTTT.

V usage is TRBV4-1 and J usage is TRBJ2-7; D gene uncertain. The germline V gene has CDR1 MGHRA and CDR2 YSYEKL. This CDR3 region has 14 residues. V dropped 1 base and J dropped 2 bases, with 9 bases sitting between them. The DNA of the CDR3 is TGCGCCAGCAGCCAAGTTAGAGGTCCCTACGAGCAGTACTTC. It codes for CASSQVRGPYEQYF.

This chain connects TRBV27 to TRBJ2-2; 9 bases are shared with TRBD1. The germline V gene encodes CDR1 MNHEY and CDR2 SMNVEV (reference sequence). The CDR3 contains 17 residues. With 7 bases clipped from V and 0 bases from J, the junction kept 9 bases outside the gene matches. The CDR3 nucleotides read TGTGCCAGCAACCCCACCGGGACAGGGCCGAACACCGGGGAGCTGTTTTTT. Translated, it gives CASNPTGTGPNTGELFF.